Reported below is one TCR beta chain. Its antigen has not been determined. No quality values exist for individual bases; no much larger clone is one base distant. The entry originates in a study of cytomegalovirus exposure and HLA in healthy donors (dated by TCRdb to the late 2010s). For the wider study: An earlier analysis of several hundred of the donors reported 250 to 300 Gb of sequence data and some 110 million unique TCR beta sequences obtained from around 190 million T cells. All discovery cohort repertoires had been generated on a single sequencing platform. Four or five DR-DQ haplotypes were handled as single units for association and clustering, since linkage in the cohort was strong. The genetic ancestry cluster associated with self-reported Caucasian donors included around four fifths of the roughly 410 genotyped donors. Alongside the repertoire data, information on donor age, sex, ethnicity and CMV serostatus was compiled. Rather than using new phenotypic data, the later analysis identified candidate immune exposures from TCR beta sequences and from how often those sequences occurred across donors. An early release that covered 640 HLA-typed donors contained about 300 gigabases of sequencing data and some 87 million unique TCR sequences. The T cell repertoires of 666 subjects were profiled by immunosequencing and related to cytomegalovirus serostatus. The study was designed to test whether signatures of past pathogen exposure could be identified by cataloging public T cell receptors. A later genetic analysis used genome-wide SNP genotypes for about 55% of the 666 donors, treating that subset as a discovery cohort. To study patterns of TCR occurrence, a later analysis re-analyzed previously published TCR beta repertoires from several hundred donors and added high-resolution HLA genotyping. To decide whether each TCR beta V gene segment behaved as functional or pseudogenic, an earlier analysis of approximately 590 of the donors relied on high-throughput TCR beta sequencing. To predict cytomegalovirus infection status, the study brought together high-throughput TCR immunosequencing, statistical association of individual TCRs with disease status, and machine learning. In addition to the first cohort of about 650 subjects, a separate validation cohort of 120 different subjects was used. The number of donors typed differed by locus, with 629-630 for A, B, C, DRB1 and DQB1, around 500 for DQA1, over 600 for DPA1, and about 450 for DPB1. Among around 400 genotyped donors of the cohort, an average of approximately 240,000 unique TCR beta nucleotide sequences was sequenced per donor, of which roughly 17% were non-productive. Class I and class II HLA loci were covered by the typing at four-digit resolution.

Paper-wide results and their limitations: The study listed 150 to 200 TCR beta chains as associated with cytomegalovirus. At a false discovery rate of 0.05, a later analysis linked fewer than 20,000 TCR beta sequences to specific HLA alleles. Because some donors lacked HLA typing at each locus, the association tests relied only on the typed subset. When HLA alleles, especially DR and DQ, strongly co-occurred, attributing TCR associations to individual alleles was difficult. A further reported finding was that TCR beta sequences accurately predicted the HLA-A and HLA-B alleles for most subjects in the first cohort. In an earlier analysis of some 500 of the donors, most TCR beta V segments appeared in productive rearrangements about 87% or about 30% of the time, broadly matching IMGT annotations. An association between a missense DCLRE1C variant and V-gene and J-gene trimming of TCR beta chains was found in a later genetic analysis and replicated in an independent cohort. A cluster of highly shared sequence variants was judged likely to represent a technical artifact of the sequencing pipeline. According to a later genetic analysis, donors in an Asian-associated ancestry cluster had fewer N-insertions in productive TCRs than the approximately 670-donor mean. Linkage disequilibrium might explain the correlated functional status among segregating V segments, but an unknown experimental factor could not be excluded. The authors suggested that the approach could potentially be generalized to other disease states and immunological phenotypes. The only immune exposure information available for the cohort was CMV serostatus. A later analysis reported that several top co-occurrence clusters appeared linked to parvovirus B19, influenza, CMV and Epstein-Barr virus. Most CMV-associated TCR beta chains appeared to be HLA-restricted in a later analysis, and the HLA associations seemed to be driven largely by CMV exposure. In a later analysis, the rate of TCR association differed among HLA loci, with DRB1 alleles having the most associated TCRs and HLA-C alleles having the fewest. Some IMGT-functional V segments, including TRBV6-2 and TRBV6-3, could not be distinguished by the 87-base-pair reads and were therefore excluded. Roughly 15 rarely observed V segments, including chromosome 9 orphons, were excluded from the earlier analysis of about 500 of the donors because counts were too low. Sequencing depth was assumed to be roughly uniform across donors in the presence/absence analyses, though that assumption may not hold. A few of the identified cytomegalovirus-associated TCR beta chains were confirmed in vitro to be specific for cytomegalovirus antigens. While some public TCRs were present in many individuals, most TCR sequences turned up only very rarely across donors. A later analysis found that HLA-associated TCR beta chains were more clonally expanded and had lower generation probabilities than equally common non-associated chains. Cytomegalovirus status was reported to be diagnosed by the classifier with high specificity and sensitivity in both the original and validation cohorts. The cohort was sequenced for TCR beta chains only, and without alpha or paired-chain data the features that could be detected were limited.

The cohort was made up of 500 to 800 healthy bone marrow donors. At the time of sampling, all cohort members were nominally healthy, though unrecorded immune exposures were likely present. The donor tested CMV seropositive, placing the donor among the 289 seropositive members of the cohort. Every donor gave a peripheral blood sample, and the peripheral blood mononuclear cells from that sample were used for TCR beta sequencing. The Qiagen DNeasy Blood Extraction Kit was used to extract genomic DNA from the blood cell samples. Between the V and J ends, shortened by 6 bases and 2 bases respectively, the junction contains 13 bases. From the cysteine up to the phenylalanine, the CDR3 has a length of 15 residues. CDR3 DNA only is kept here, 45 bases in frame from base 1. CDR1 and CDR2 were assigned from the germline V gene as SGHTA and FQGTGA. The library was obtained by the immunoSEQ multiplex PCR assay. A mixture of 60 forward primers for TCR Vbeta segments and 13 reverse primers for TCR Jbeta segments was used in the multiplex PCR. A multiplex PCR assay on genomic DNA amplified the CDR3 region of rearranged TCR beta genes. Amplified TCR beta libraries were sequenced as 87-base-pair reads on the Illumina HiSeq System. Per the original workflow: Across the 640 or so repertoires, a later analysis counted 75 million to 90 million unique TCR beta chains, roughly 11 million of which were shared by at least two donors. To remove PCR and sequencing errors, raw reads were error-corrected and collapsed into unique sequences using a nearest-neighbor algorithm that merged closely related sequences. CDR3 sequences were aligned to IMGT reference sequences to assign V, D and J gene segments. For a sequence to be retained, a match of at least six nucleotides to both a V gene segment and a J gene segment was required. Rearrangements were called productive when the CDR3 lacked stop codons and stayed in frame with V and J; all others were non-productive. Following IMGT convention, CDR3 was defined as the stretch from the second conserved V-encoded cysteine up to the conserved J-encoded phenylalanine. Sequences without an unambiguous match to a single V gene segment were excluded from the earlier analysis of 500 to 700 of the donors. In an earlier analysis of 587 of the donors, a V segment was called functional when productive rearrangements were above 56.7%, and segregating when the standard deviation between donors exceeded 5%. To diagnose cytomegalovirus status from the catalog of TCR beta chain sequences, a statistical classification framework was built. V and J gene assignment, in a later analysis, came from comparing TCR nucleotide sequences with IMGT/GENE-DB human TR gene sequences. Using the TCRdist pipeline, a later analysis assigned CDR3 sequences along with most-parsimonious VDJ recombination scenarios. A later analysis defined each TCR beta chain by its CDR3 amino acid sequence plus V-gene family, and excluded reads lacking a unique V-gene family. As a way to deal with suspected cross-contamination and a sequencing artifact, a later analysis dropped 450 to 600 nucleotide sequences that were highly shared and had low generation probability. In a later analysis, a clonal expansion index was calculated for each public chain from normalized within-repertoire ranks of inferred template counts. Generation probabilities in a later analysis came from a VDJ recombination model fitted to out-of-frame rearrangements, and those results were checked against IGoR. A later analysis scored TCR-TCR, TCR-HLA and TCR-CMV co-occurrence with hypergeometric tests, applying a repertoire-size bias correction to TCR pairs. A later analysis estimated false discovery rates by permuting HLA or CMV assignments 20 times. In a later analysis, co-occurring TCRs were grouped using DBSCAN, and TCRdist sequence similarity was added for clustering within HLA-allele-positive subsets. For co-occurrence clustering, repertoires with fewer than 30,000 or more than 120,000 public chains were excluded, along with five repertoires with anomalous nucleotide sharing. In TCRdb, the immuneACCESS table is reduced to in-frame sequences with V and J assigned. These tables do not hold every clone; where another copy was compared, an unresolved V gene accounts for under half, and the others remain unexplained. The V and J calls and clone size come from that table; D and trimming were worked out from the DNA. The table for this sample lists about 170,000 clones; 80% of them were counted only once. 4.5% of the sample lies in the top ten.

The sample taken for sequencing was PBMCs. The TCR comes from a woman aged 45-60 years in good health and CMV-seropositive. The sequence joins TRBV7-3 to TRBJ2-2; the D segment could be TRBD1, given 5 matching bases. The nucleotide sequence is TGTGCCAGCAGACAGGCAGGAACCAACACCGGGGAGCTGTTTTTT. Translated, it reads CASRQAGTNTGELFF.